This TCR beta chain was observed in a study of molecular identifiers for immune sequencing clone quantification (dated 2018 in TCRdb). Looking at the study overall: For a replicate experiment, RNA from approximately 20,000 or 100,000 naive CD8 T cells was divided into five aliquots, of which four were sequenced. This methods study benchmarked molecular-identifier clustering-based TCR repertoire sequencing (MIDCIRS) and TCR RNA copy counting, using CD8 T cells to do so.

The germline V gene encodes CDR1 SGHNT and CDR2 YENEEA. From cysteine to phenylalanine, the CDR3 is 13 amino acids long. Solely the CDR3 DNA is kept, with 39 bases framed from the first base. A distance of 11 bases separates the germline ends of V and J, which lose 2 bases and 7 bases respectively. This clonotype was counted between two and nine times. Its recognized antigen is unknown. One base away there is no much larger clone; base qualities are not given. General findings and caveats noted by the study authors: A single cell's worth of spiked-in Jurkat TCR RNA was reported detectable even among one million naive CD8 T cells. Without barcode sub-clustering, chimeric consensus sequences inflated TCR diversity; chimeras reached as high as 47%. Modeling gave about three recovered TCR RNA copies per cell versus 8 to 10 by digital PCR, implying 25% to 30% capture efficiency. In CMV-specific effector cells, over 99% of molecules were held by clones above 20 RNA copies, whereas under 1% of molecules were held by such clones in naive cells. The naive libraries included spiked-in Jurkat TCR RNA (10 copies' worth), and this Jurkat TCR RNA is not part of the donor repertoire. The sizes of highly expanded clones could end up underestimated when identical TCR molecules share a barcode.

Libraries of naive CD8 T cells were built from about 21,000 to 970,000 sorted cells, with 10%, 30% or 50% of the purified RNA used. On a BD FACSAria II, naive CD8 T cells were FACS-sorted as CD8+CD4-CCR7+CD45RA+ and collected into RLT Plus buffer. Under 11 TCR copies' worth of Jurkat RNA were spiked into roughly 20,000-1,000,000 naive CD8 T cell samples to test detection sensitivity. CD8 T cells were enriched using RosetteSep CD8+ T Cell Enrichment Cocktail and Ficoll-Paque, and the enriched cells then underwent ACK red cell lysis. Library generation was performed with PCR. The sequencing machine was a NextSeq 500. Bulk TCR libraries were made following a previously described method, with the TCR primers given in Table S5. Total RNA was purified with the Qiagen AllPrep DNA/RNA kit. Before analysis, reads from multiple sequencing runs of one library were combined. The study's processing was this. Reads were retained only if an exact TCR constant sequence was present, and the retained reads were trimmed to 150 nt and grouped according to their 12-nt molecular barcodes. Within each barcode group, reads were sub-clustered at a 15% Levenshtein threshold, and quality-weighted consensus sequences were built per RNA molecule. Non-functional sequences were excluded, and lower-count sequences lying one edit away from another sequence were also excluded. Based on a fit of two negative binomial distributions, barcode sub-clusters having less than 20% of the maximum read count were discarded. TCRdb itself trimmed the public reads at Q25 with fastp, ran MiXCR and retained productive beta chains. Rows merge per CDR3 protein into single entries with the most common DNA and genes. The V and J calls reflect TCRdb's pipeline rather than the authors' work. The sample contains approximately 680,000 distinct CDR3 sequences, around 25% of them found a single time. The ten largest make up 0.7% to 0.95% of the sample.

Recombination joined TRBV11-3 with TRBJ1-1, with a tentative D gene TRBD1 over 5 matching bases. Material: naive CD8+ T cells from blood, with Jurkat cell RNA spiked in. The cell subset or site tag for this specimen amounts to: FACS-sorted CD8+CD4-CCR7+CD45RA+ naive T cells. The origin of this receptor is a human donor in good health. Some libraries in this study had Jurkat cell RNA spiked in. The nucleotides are TGTGCCAGCAGCTTATCTGAGGGGAGTGAAGCTTTCTTT. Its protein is CASSLSEGSEAFF.